These T cell receptor beta chains were read from a single sample in a study of T cell responses to AZD1222 COVID-19 vaccine. Assay used: immunoSEQ multiplex PCR; TCRdb lists only in-frame clones, some missing. Seen here are about 110,000 clones, about 92% observed once, and the top ten hold less than 4%. The specimen was peripheral blood, collected on day 0 of MenACWY control vaccination. These TCRs come from an adult in good health. CDR3s include the opening cysteine and the closing phenylalanine or tryptophan. Not all rows give a size; the values are once, few, many and, for expanded clones, a class.

J: TRBJ1-4; V: TRBV19; size: .; length: 15; CDR3: CASSPRQGSNEKLFF
J: TRBJ2-5; V: TRBV5-4; size: .; length: 15; CDR3: CASSLDGGTQETQYF
J: TRBJ2-7; V: TRBV19; size: .; length: 15; CDR3: CASRPTRDSSYEQYF
J: TRBJ1-1; V: TRBV6-4; size: .; length: 13; CDR3: CASSRDGRTEAFF
J: TRBJ2-1; V: TRBV28; size: once; length: 13; CDR3: CASSPGDYNEQFF
J: TRBJ1-1; V: TRBV6-5; size: .; length: 15; CDR3: CASSYLGRTDTEAFF
J: TRBJ1-1; V: TRBV5-1; size: once; length: 15; CDR3: CASSLTAPMNTEAFF
J: TRBJ1-2; V: TRBV9; size: .; length: 12; CDR3: CASRTGRDGYTF
J: TRBJ1-6; V: TRBV6-5; size: .; length: 14; CDR3: CASSYSVNNSPLHF
J: TRBJ2-1; V: TRBV7-2; size: once; length: 16; CDR3: CASSLGLAGGRNEQFF
J: TRBJ2-7; V: TRBV27; size: .; length: 13; CDR3: CASSLLGQYEQYF
J: TRBJ1-1; V: TRBV16; size: .; length: 15; CDR3: CASSPLTGGQSWAFF
J: TRBJ1-6; V: TRBV6-1; size: .; length: 14; CDR3: CASSEGQGNSPLHF
J: TRBJ1-2; V: TRBV7-2; size: .; length: 13; CDR3: CASSSPQVGGYTF
J: TRBJ1-1; V: TRBV6-5; size: .; length: 12; CDR3: CASSRTGREAFF
J: TRBJ1-3; V: TRBV9; size: .; length: 12; CDR3: CASSADGNTIYF
J: TRBJ1-1; V: TRBV28; size: .; length: 12; CDR3: CASRGGFTEAFF
J: TRBJ1-6; V: TRBV21-1; size: .; length: 18; CDR3: CASSKLSRQPRDNSPLHF